Presented here are 23 T cell receptor beta chains from one specimen sequenced in a study of T cell changes during pregnancy in multiple sclerosis. Repertoires were generated with immunoSEQ multiplex PCR, while TCRdb's copy carries only in-frame clones and drops some. The sample shows 47,000 or so clones, around 90% of them seen only once. This sample comprised peripheral blood, obtained in the first trimester of pregnancy. The receptor set was obtained from a female donor with multiple sclerosis, enrolled in a pregnancy study.

The sample holds a few counts of this clone. This chain connects TRBV5-1 to TRBJ1-6; 7 bases are shared with TRBD1. Trimming cost V 0 bases and J 7 bases; bases outside gene matches: 7. Germline loops: CDR1 SGHRS, CDR2 YFSETQ. The length of the CDR3 is 16 residues. CDR3 bases: TGCGCCAGCAGCTTGGGGGGGGACAGTCACAATTCACCCCTCCACTTT. Protein sequence: CASSLGGDSHNSPLHF.

The chain couples TRBV18 to TRBJ1-6, with 7 bases aligning to TRBD1. CDR3 length: 15 residues. The V segment lost 3 bases and the J segment 8 bases; nucleotides outside the gene matches: 7. The germline V gene encodes CDR1 KGHSH and CDR2 LQKENI. The CDR3 DNA follows: TGTGCCAGCTCACCCTTATGGGACAGAGATTCACCCCTCCACTTT. Amino acid sequence: CASSPLWDRDSPLHF.

The gene calls are TRBV6-5 and TRBJ2-3, with 9 bases fitting TRBD1. CDR1 and CDR2 (germline): MNHEY, SVGAGI. The CDR3 runs to 14 residues. Unmatched junction bases numbered 7, after V lost 8 bases and J lost 4 bases. The chain's CDR3 is CASARGQGPDTQYF. CDR3 nucleotide sequence: TGTGCCAGCGCACGGGGACAGGGTCCAGATACGCAGTATTTT.

V is TRBV5-4 and J is TRBJ2-5; 12 bases agree with TRBD1. CDR3 length: 15 residues. Germline V gene sequence: CDR1 SGHNT, CDR2 YYREEE (reference sequence). V lost 4 bases and J lost 5; bases outside the gene matches: 6. The chain's CDR3 is CASSPGQGAPETQYF. The CDR3 DNA is TGTGCCAGCAGCCCGGGACAGGGGGCCCCCGAGACCCAGTACTTC.

This clone was detected only once. The chain couples TRBV10-1 to TRBJ2-3; TRBD1 aligns across 7 bases. The germline CDR1 and CDR2 sequences are WNHNN and SYGVQD (reference sequence). V shed 5 bases and J 9 bases; nucleotides not matched to a gene: 11. The CDR3 totals 14 residues. For the CDR3, the DNA is TGCGCCAGCAGTAACAGGGGCCGGTTTGACACGCAGTATTTT. It translates to CASSNRGRFDTQYF.

The chain combines TRBV18 with TRBJ2-5, with 9 bases lining up with TRBD1. The length of the CDR3 is 15 residues. Germline V lookup: CDR1 KGHSH, CDR2 LQKENI. V lost 5 bases to trimming and J lost 5 bases; unmatched junction nucleotides: 9. CDR3 loop: CASSSGTGSGETQYF. In DNA form, the CDR3 reads TGTGCCAGCTCATCCGGGACAGGGTCGGGCGAGACCCAGTACTTC.

This chain joins TRBV9 and TRBJ1-1, with TRBD1 identical over 12 bases. The CDR3 runs to 18 residues. J gave up 0 bases and V 0 bases, and 6 bases lay outside the gene matches. CDR1 SGDLS and CDR2 YYNGEE come from the germline V gene. CDR3: CASSVEVGQGAMNTEAFF. The DNA of the CDR3 is TGTGCCAGCAGCGTAGAAGTGGGACAGGGGGCTATGAACACTGAAGCTTTCTTT.

The chain links TRBV6-1 to TRBJ1-1, with a possible D match to TRBD1 (6 bases). Trimming took 7 bases from V and 1 from J, leaving 10 bases between them. CDR3 size: 13 residues. Germline CDR1 and CDR2: MNHNS and SASEGT. CDR3 amino acids: CASTIQGNTEAFF. The CDR3 bases are TGTGCCAGCACCATACAGGGGAACACTGAAGCTTTCTTT.

The CDR3 reads CASSHSRGAAEKLFF. For the CDR3, the DNA is TGTGCCAGCAGCCATAGCAGGGGCGCCGCTGAAAAACTGTTTTTT. The rearrangement links TRBV14 to TRBJ1-4; weak D call: TRBD1 (6 bases). The CDR3 contains 15 residues. V lost 3 bases to trimming and J lost 7 bases, with 15 bases between them. Germline CDR1 and CDR2: SGHDN and FVKESK. Looking up the rest from reference TRBV14 and TRBJ1-4 gives the full variable domain: EAGVTQFPSHSVIEKGQTVTLRCDPISGHDNLYWYRRVMGKEIKFLLHFVKESKQDESGMPNNRFLAERTGGTYSTLKVQPAELEDSGVYFCASSHSRGAAEKLFFGSGTQLSVL.

The chain carries TRBV6-4 and TRBJ2-3; the D gene is possibly TRBD2 (5 bases). V was clipped by 4 bases and J by 0 bases, with 11 bases between them. CDR1 is MRHNA, CDR2 SNTAGT, per germline. There are 15 residues in the CDR3. CDR3 nucleotide sequence: TGTGCCAGCAGTGTAGGGCGGGCCAGCACAGATACGCAGTATTTT. It encodes CASSVGRASTDTQYF.

The chain employs TRBV19 and TRBJ2-1; 9 bases agree with TRBD2. Germline loops: CDR1 LNHDA, CDR2 SQIVND (reference sequence). The CDR3 has 16 amino acids. The J segment lost 4 bases and the V segment lost 4 bases, leaving 8 bases of the junction unmatched. CDR3 DNA sequence: TGTGCCAGTAGTAGAGGGACTAGCTCCCTTTACAATGAGCAGTTCTTC. The encoded protein is CASSRGTSSLYNEQFF.

CDR3 bases: TGTGCCAGCAGCCCCGGGTCAGAATGGGAGCAGTACTTC. Translated, it gives CASSPGSEWEQYF. The chain links TRBV5-4 to TRBJ2-7; no reliable D call. The length of the CDR3 is 13 residues. Deletions cut 4 bases from V and 7 bases from J, with 15 bases between. CDR1 SGHNT and CDR2 YYREEE come from the germline V gene (reference sequence).

In its sample, this clone was seen once. The V call is TRBV15, the J call TRBJ1-1; tentative D call: TRBD1 (6 bases). The ends were cut back, 2 bases at V and 2 bases at J, with 9 bases in the middle. The V gene's germline CDR1 is LNHNV and CDR2 YYDKDF (reference sequence). The CDR3 consists of 14 residues. This chain's CDR3 is CATSRKGGNTEAFF. The DNA of the CDR3 is TGTGCCACCAGCAGAAAAGGGGGAAACACTGAAGCTTTCTTT.

The rearrangement joins TRBV19 to TRBJ2-7; 10 bases are a match to TRBD1. Germline CDR1 is LNHDA and CDR2 is SQIVND (reference sequence). The CDR3 loop spans 16 amino acids. Losses at the gene ends were 5 bases for V and 4 bases for J; bases not matched to a gene: 11. CDR3 residues: CASSAGGGQGWYEQYF. In nucleotides, the CDR3 is TGTGCCAGTAGTGCCGGTGGGGGACAGGGGTGGTACGAGCAGTACTTC.

The chain recombines TRBV28 with TRBJ1-2, with 7 bases fitting TRBD1. CDR3 length: 14 residues. V lost 1 base and J lost 8; bases outside the gene matches: 7. Germline CDR1 reads MDHEN; CDR2 reads SYDVKM. The CDR3 spells CASSLFRTGKGYTF. The DNA of the CDR3 is TGTGCCAGCAGTTTATTTAGGACAGGAAAGGGCTACACCTTC.

The J gene is TRBJ2-5, the V gene TRBV19, with D unclear. CDR1 is LNHDA and CDR2 is SQIVND in the germline V gene (reference sequence). Trimming took 0 bases from V and 4 from J, leaving 9 bases between them. The CDR3 consists of 14 residues. The CDR3 sequence: CASSIEISGETQYF. CDR3 DNA sequence: TGTGCCAGTAGTATAGAAATTAGTGGAGAGACCCAGTACTTC.

This clone occurred once. The rearrangement uses TRBV30 and TRBJ1-5; D is unclear. Trimming removed 2 bases from V and 7 bases from J, with 12 bases in between. The CDR3 runs to 13 residues. Germline CDR1 reads GTSNPN; CDR2 reads SVGIG (reference sequence). The CDR3 is CAWSRAGEQPQHF. For the CDR3, the DNA is TGTGCCTGGAGTCGTGCCGGGGAACAGCCCCAGCATTTT.

The rearrangement joins TRBV28 to TRBJ2-7, with 8 bases matching TRBD1. This CDR3 is 18 amino acids long. The germline CDR1 and CDR2 sequences are MDHEN and SYDVKM. With V trimmed by 2 bases and J by 1 base, 13 bases remained unmatched. The CDR3 DNA reads TGTGCCAGCAGTTTACTACCACCCGTATGGACAGGGTCCTACGAGCAGTACTTC. Its protein is CASSLLPPVWTGSYEQYF.

The chain joins TRBV18 to TRBJ2-7, with 7 bases lining up with TRBD1. The CDR3 totals 15 residues. Germline CDR1 reads KGHSH; CDR2 reads LQKENI. The V segment lost 1 base and the J segment 0 bases; nucleotides outside the gene matches: 3. CDR3 DNA sequence: TGTGCCAGCTCACCACGTCCAGGGGGCTCCTACGAGCAGTACTTC. Translating it yields CASSPRPGGSYEQYF.

J is TRBJ2-5 and V is TRBV7-6; 7 bases match TRBD2. This CDR3 is built from 15 residues. Losses at the gene ends were 5 bases for V and 5 bases for J; bases not matched to a gene: 11. Looked up from germline, CDR1 is SGHVS and CDR2 is FNYEAQ. The CDR3 loop is CASSPHQRGGETQYF. CDR3 nucleotides: TGTGCCAGCAGCCCCCACCAGCGGGGCGGTGAGACCCAGTACTTC.

The chain has TRBV19 and TRBJ2-7, with D perhaps matching TRBD2 (6 bases). The CDR3 is 13 amino acids. In germline, CDR1 is LNHDA, CDR2 SQIVND (reference sequence). V was clipped by 6 bases and J by 7 bases, with 16 bases between them. CDR3 DNA: TGTGCCAGTAGCGGCGGGGCCGGCGGGGAGCAGTACTTC. Protein product: CASSGGAGGEQYF.

In this sample, this clone turned up once. The gene calls are TRBV5-1 and TRBJ2-5; D possibly corresponds to TRBD1 (6 bases). The germline gives CDR1 SGHRS, CDR2 YFSETQ. This CDR3 comprises 15 residues. V was clipped by 1 base and J by 7 bases, with 17 bases between them. The CDR3 loop reads CASSLRQGRLRTQYF. In nucleotides, the CDR3 is TGCGCCAGCAGCTTGAGGCAGGGGCGACTAAGGACCCAGTACTTC.

This clone was detected a few times. The rearrangement joins TRBV30 to TRBJ1-1; 9 bases match TRBD1. The J segment lost 6 bases and the V segment lost 2 bases, leaving 7 bases of the junction unmatched. The CDR3 runs to 14 residues. Per germline, CDR1 GTSNPN and CDR2 SVGIG (reference sequence). The CDR3 DNA follows: TGTGCCTGGAGTCTGCTGGGACAGGGTGCTGAAGCTTTCTTT. This sequence encodes CAWSLLGQGAEAFF. Based on the CDR3 plus reference TRBV30 and TRBJ1-1, the full variable domain is SQTIHQWPATLVQPVGSPLSLECTVEGTSNPNLYWYRQAAGRGLQLLFYSVGIGQISSEVPQNLSASRPQDRQFILSSKKLLLSDSGFYLCAWSLLGQGAEAFFGQGTRLTVV.